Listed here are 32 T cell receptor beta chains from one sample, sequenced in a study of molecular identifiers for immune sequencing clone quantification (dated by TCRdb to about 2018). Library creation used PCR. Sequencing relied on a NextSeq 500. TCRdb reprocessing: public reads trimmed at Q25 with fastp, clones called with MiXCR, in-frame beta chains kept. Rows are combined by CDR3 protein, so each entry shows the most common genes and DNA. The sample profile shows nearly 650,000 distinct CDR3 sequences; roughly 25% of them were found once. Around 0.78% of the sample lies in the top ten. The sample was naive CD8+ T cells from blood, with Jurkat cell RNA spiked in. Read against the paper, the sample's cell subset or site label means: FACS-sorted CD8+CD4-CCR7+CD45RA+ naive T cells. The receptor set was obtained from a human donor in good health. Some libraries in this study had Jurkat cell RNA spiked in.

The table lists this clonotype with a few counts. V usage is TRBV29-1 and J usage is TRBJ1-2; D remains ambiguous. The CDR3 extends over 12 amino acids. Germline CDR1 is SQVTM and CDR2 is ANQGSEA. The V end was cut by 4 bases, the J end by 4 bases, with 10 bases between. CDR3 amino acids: CSVGVVGYGYTF. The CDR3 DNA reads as TGCAGCGTTGGGGTGGTCGGCTATGGCTACACCTTC.

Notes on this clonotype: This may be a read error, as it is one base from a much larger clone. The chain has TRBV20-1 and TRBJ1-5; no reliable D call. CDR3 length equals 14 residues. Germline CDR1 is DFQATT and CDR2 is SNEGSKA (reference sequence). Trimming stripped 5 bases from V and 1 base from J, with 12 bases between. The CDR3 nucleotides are TGCAGTGCTTCCCCGGCCCAAAGCAATCAGCCCCAGCATTTT. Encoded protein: CSASPAQSNQPQHF.

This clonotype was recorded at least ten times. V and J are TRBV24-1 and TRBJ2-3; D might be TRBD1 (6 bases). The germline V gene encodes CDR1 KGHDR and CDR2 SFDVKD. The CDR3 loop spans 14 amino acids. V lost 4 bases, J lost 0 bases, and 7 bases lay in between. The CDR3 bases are TGTGCCACCAGTGACAGGGGTAGCACAGATACGCAGTATTTT. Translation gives CATSDRGSTDTQYF.

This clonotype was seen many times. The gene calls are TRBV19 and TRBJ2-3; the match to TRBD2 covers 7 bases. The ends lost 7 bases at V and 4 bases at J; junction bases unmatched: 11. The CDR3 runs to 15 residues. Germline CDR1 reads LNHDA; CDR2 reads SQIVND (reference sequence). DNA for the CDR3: TGTGCCAGTAATTCCCATAGCGGGTCCTCAGATACGCAGTATTTT. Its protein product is CASNSHSGSSDTQYF.

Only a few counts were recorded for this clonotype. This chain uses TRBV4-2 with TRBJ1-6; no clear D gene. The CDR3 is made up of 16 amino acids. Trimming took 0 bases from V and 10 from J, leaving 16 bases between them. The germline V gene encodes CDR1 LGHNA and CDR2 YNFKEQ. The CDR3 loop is CASSQDQAVFTSPLHF. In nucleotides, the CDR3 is TGTGCCAGCAGCCAAGATCAAGCAGTCTTCACCTCACCCCTCCACTTT.

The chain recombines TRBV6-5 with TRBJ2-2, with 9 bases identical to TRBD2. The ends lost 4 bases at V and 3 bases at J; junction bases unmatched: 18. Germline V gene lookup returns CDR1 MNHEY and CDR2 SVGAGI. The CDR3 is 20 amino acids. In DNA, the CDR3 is TGTGCCAGCAGTTTTTTTTCCGGGACTAGCTCCCTGATTTACACCGGGGAGCTGTTTTTT. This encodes CASSFFSGTSSLIYTGELFF.

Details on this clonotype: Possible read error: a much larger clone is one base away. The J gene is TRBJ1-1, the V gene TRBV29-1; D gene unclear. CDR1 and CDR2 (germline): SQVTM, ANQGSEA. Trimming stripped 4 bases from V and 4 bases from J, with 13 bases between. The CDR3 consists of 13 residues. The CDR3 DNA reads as TGCAGCGTTGTGCGGGAGGTGAGCACTGAAGCTTTCTTT. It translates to CSVVREVSTEAFF. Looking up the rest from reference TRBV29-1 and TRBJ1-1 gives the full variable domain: SAVISQKPSRDICQRGTSLTIQCQVDSQVTMMFWYRQQPGQSLTLIATANQGSEATYESGFVIDKFPISRPNLTFSTLTVSNMSPEDSSIYLCSVVREVSTEAFFGQGTRLTVV.

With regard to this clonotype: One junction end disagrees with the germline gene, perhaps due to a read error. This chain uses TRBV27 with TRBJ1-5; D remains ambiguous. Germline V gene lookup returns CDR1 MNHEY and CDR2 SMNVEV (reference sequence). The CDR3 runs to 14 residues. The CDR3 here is CASTPAGSNQLQHF. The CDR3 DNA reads TGTGCCAGCACCCCCGCCGGTAGCAATCAGCTCCAGCATTTT.

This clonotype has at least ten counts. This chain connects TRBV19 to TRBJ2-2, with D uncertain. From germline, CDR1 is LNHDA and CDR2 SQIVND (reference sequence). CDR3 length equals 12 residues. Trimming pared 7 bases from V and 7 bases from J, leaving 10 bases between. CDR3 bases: TGTGCCAGTAAGGGAAAGGACGGGGAGCTGTTTTTT. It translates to CASKGKDGELFF.

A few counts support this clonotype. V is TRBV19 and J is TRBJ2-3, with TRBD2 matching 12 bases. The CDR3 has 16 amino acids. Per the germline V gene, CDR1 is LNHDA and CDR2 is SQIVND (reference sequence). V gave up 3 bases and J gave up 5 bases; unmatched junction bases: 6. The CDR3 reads CASSILAGGPGDTQYF. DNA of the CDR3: TGTGCCAGTAGTATCCTAGCGGGAGGGCCGGGAGATACGCAGTATTTT. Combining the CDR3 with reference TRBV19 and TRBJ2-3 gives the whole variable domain DGGITQSPKYLFRKEGQNVTLSCEQNLNHDAMYWYRQDPGQGLRLIYYSQIVNDFQKGDIAEGYSVSREKKESFPLTVTSAQKNPTAFYLCASSILAGGPGDTQYFGPGTRLTVL.

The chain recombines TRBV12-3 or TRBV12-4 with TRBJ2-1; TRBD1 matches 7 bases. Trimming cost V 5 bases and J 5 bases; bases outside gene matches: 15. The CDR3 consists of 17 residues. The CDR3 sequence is CASSLPPSDRANNEQFF. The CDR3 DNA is TGTGCCAGCAGTCTACCTCCGTCCGACAGGGCAAACAATGAGCAGTTCTTC.

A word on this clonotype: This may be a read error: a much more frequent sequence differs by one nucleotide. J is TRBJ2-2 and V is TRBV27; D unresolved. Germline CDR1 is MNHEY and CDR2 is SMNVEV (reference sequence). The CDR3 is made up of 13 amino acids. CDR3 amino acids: CASSLVFTVELFF. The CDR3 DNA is TGTGCCAGCAGTTTAGTGTTCACCGTGGAGCTGTTTTTT.

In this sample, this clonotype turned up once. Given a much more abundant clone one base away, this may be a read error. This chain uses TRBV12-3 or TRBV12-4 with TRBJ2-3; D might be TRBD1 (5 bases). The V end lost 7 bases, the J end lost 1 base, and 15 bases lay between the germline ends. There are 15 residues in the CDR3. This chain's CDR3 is CASTLGEYGTDTQYF. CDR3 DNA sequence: TGTGCCAGCACCCTAGGGGAATATGGCACAGATACGCAGTATTTT.

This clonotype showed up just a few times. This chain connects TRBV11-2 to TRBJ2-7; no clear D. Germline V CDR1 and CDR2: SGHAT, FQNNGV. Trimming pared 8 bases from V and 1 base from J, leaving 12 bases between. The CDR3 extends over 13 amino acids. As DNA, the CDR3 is TGTGCCAGCGGTAAGAGCCCATCCTACGAGCAGTACTTC. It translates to CASGKSPSYEQYF.

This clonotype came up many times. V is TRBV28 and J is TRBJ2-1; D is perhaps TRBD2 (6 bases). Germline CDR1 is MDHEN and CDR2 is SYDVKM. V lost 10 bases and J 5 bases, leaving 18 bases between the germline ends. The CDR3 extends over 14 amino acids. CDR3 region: CATRPGTLNNEQFF. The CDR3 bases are TGTGCCACAAGACCCGGGACTCTCAACAATGAGCAGTTCTTC.

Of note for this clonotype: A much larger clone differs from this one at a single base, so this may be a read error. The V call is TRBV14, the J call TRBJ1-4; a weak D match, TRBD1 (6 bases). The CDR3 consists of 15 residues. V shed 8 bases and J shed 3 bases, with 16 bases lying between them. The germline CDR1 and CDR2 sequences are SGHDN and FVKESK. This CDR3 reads CASGLQGPPNEKLFF. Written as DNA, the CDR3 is TGTGCCAGCGGCTTACAGGGACCGCCTAATGAAAAACTGTTTTTT.

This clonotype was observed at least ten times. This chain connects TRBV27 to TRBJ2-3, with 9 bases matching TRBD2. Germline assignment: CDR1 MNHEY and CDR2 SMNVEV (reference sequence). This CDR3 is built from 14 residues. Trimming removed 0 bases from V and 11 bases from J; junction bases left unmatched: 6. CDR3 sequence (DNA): TGTGCCAGCAGTTTATCTGCGGGGGGGCCTTTGCAGTATTTT. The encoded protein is CASSLSAGGPLQYF.

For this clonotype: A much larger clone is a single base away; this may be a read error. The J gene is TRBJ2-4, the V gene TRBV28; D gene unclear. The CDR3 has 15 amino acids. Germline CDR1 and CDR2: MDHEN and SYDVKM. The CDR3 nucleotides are TGTGCCGGCAGAAAGGGCCTGGGGGCCAAAAACATTCAGTACTTC. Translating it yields CAGRKGLGAKNIQYF.

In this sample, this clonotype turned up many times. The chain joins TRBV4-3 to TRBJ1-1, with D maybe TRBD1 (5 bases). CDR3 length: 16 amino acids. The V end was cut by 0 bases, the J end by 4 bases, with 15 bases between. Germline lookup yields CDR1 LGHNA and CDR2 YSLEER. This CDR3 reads CASSQDTSGGVTEAFF. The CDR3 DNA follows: TGCGCCAGCAGCCAAGACACATCCGGGGGTGTCACTGAAGCTTTCTTT.

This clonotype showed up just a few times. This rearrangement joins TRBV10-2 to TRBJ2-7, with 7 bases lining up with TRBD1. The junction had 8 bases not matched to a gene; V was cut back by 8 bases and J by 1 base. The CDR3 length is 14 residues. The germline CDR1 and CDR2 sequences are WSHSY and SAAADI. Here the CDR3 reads CASVQGKRSYEQYF. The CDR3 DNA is TGCGCCAGCGTACAGGGGAAGAGGTCCTACGAGCAGTACTTC.

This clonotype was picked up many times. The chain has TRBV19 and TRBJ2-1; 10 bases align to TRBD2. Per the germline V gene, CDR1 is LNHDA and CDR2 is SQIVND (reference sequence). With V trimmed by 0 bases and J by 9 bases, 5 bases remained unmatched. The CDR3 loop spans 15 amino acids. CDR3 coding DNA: TGTGCCAGTAGTATAGAGGCTAGCGGGAGCGGTGAGCAGTTCTTC. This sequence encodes CASSIEASGSGEQFF.

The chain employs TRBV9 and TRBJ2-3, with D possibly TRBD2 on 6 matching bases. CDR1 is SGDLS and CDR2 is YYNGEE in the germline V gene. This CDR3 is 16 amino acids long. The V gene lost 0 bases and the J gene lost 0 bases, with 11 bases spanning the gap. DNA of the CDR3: TGTGCCAGCAGCGTAGAGGACGGGAGCAGCACAGATACGCAGTATTTT. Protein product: CASSVEDGSSTDTQYF. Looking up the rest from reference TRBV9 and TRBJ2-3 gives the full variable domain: DSGVTQTPKHLITATGQRVTLRCSPRSGDLSVYWYQQSLDQGLQFLIQYYNGEERAKGNILERFSAQQFPDLHSELNLSSLELGDSALYFCASSVEDGSSTDTQYFGPGTRLTVL.

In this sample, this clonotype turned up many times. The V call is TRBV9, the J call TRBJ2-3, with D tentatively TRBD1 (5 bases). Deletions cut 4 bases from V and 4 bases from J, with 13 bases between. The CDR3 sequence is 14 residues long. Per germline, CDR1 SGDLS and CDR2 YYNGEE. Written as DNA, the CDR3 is TGTGCCAGCAGCCCCAGCCAGGGTCCAGATACGCAGTATTTT. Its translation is CASSPSQGPDTQYF.

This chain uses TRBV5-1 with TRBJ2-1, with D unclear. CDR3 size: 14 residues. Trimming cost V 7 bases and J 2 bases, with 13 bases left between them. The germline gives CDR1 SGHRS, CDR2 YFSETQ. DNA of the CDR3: TGCGCCAGCGGTTCGTTAACTACCTACAATGAGCAGTTCTTC. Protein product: CASGSLTTYNEQFF.

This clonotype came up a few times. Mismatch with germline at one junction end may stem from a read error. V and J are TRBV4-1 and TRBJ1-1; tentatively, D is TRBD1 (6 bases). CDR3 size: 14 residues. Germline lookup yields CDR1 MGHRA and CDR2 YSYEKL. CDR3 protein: CAGRGARDDTEAFF. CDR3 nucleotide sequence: TGCGCCGGCAGGGGTGCGAGGGATGACACTGAAGCTTTCTTT.

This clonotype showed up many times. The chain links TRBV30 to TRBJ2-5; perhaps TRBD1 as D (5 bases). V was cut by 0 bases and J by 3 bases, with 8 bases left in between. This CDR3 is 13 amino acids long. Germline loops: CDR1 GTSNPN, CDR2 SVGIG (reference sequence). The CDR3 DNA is TGTGCCTGGAGTGTCTCAGGGAAAGAGACCCAGTACTTC. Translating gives CAWSVSGKETQYF.

CDR3 nucleotides: TGCAGTGCTAGAGTGTGGTCAGACTTCAACACCGGGGAGCTGTTTTTT. Amino acids: CSARVWSDFNTGELFF. The chain couples TRBV20-1 to TRBJ2-2; D is undetermined. This CDR3 contains 16 residues. Per germline, CDR1 DFQATT and CDR2 SNEGSKA (reference sequence). Trimming left V 1 base short and J 2 bases short, with 14 bases between.

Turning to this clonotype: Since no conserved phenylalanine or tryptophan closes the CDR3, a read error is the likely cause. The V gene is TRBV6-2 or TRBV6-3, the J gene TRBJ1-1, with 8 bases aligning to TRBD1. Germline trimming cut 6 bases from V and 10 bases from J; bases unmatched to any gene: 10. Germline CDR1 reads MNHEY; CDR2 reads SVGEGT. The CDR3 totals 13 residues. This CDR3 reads CASSLRMDRAAFL. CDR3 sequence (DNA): TGTGCCAGCAGCCTACGGATGGACAGGGCAGCTTTCCTT.

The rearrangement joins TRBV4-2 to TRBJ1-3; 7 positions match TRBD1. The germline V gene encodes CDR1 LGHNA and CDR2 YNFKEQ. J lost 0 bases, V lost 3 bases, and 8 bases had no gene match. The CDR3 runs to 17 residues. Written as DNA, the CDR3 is TGTGCCAGCAGCCATGACGAAGGGGACAGCTCTGGAAACACCATATATTTT. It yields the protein CASSHDEGDSSGNTIYF.

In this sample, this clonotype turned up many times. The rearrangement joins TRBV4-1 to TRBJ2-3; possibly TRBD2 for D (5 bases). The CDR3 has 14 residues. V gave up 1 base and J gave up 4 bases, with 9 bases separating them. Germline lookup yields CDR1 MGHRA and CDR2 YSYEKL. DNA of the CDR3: TGCGCCAGCAGCCAAGGTCCCGGGGCAGATACGCAGTATTTT. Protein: CASSQGPGADTQYF.

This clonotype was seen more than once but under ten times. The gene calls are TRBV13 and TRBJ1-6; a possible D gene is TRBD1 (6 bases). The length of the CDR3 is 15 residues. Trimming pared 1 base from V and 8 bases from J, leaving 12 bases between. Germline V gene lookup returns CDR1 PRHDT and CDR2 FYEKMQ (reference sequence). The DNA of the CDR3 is TGTGCCAGCAGCTTAGATCCAGGGGTCGATTCACCCCTCCACTTT. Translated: CASSLDPGVDSPLHF.

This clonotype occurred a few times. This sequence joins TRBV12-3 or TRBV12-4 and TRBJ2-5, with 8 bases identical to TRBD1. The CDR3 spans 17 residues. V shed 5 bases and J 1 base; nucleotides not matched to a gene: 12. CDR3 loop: CASSPRTGWGFQETQYF. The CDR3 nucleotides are TGTGCCAGCAGTCCCAGGACAGGGTGGGGTTTCCAAGAGACCCAGTACTTC.